This TCR beta chain came from a study of OX40 agonist ivuxolimab in advanced cancers. About the research overall: The study reported partial responses in three patients: one hepatocellular carcinoma, two cutaneous melanoma. The study's findings and limits: Among the lowest peripheral clonal expansion occurred in 0.1-3.0 mg/kg partial responders. Antigen specificity remained undetermined for the expanded peripheral T cells.

Profiled with immunoSEQ multiplex PCR; TCRdb holds only in-frame clones, not every one. The sample records roughly 80,000 clones, about 86% being singletons. In regard to this clone: Its antigen is not identified.

The source is an adult with an advanced solid tumor such as melanoma, head and neck, liver or kidney cancer. This material consisted of CD4+ or CD8+ T cells sorted from blood, taken in a trial of the OX40 agonist ivuxolimab.

DNA for the CDR3: TGCGCCAGCAGCTTCCGACTACATAGCACAGATACGCAGTATTTT. It is translated as CASSFRLHSTDTQYF. J is TRBJ2-3 and V is TRBV5-1; a possible D gene is TRBD2 (5 bases). The CDR3 totals 15 residues. Trimming pared 2 bases from V and 0 bases from J, leaving 10 bases between. Germline CDR1 reads SGHRS; CDR2 reads YFSETQ.